This TCR beta chain was retrieved from a study of early T cells in non-severe SARS-CoV-2 infection. Study-wide results and caveats: Anti-spike CD8 responses were favored by VDJdb matching, which missed private and CD4 specificities.

Researchers attached unique molecular identifiers to individual cDNA molecules. TCRdb reanalysed the 5' RACE reads using MiXCR and keeps one entry per CDR3 protein. The sample has 97,000 or so distinct CDR3 sequences; under 15% are singletons. Germline CDR1 reads MGHDK; CDR2 reads SYGVNS. This CDR3 comprises 14 residues. Trimming pared 2 bases from V and 2 bases from J, leaving 7 bases between. Note on this clonotype: Its target is not known.

The rearrangement joins TRBV25-1 to TRBJ2-1; D uncertain. The sequenced sample was whole blood. This TCR was recovered from an adult who was a healthcare worker with PCR-confirmed SARS-CoV-2 infection or an uninfected control (not recorded which). CDR3 amino acids: CASSERATYNEQFF. In DNA, the CDR3 is TGTGCCAGCAGTGAACGAGCGACCTACAATGAGCAGTTCTTC.